Listed here are 25 T cell receptor beta chains from one sample, sequenced in a study of T cells after yellow fever vaccination (dated by TCRdb to about 2019). The treatment or condition label of this sample denotes: live attenuated yellow fever vaccine strain. The library was produced with 5' RACE. TCRdb records Illumina HiSeq 2500 as the sequencer. The raw public reads went through TCRdb reprocessing: fastp at Q25, MiXCR clone calling, in-frame beta chains kept. One record per CDR3 amino acid sequence lists the most common genes and DNA. A total of 400,000 to 650,000 distinct CDR3 sequences appear in this sample, roughly 22% of them only once. Around 17% of the sample rests with the top ten. Material: PBMCs, obtained roughly 20 days after the first yellow fever vaccination. Every receptor here comes from a man aged 18 to 29 who received the YFV17D yellow fever vaccine.

This clonotype was observed a few times. The chain joins TRBV29-1 to TRBJ1-1, with D tentatively TRBD1 (6 bases). Looked up from germline, CDR1 is SQVTM and CDR2 is ANQGSEA. The CDR3 is made up of 13 amino acids. Trimming pared 5 bases from V and 2 bases from J, leaving 12 bases between. The CDR3 spells CSVRGHLNTEAFF. The CDR3 nucleotides are TGCAGCGTTCGGGGACACCTTAACACTGAAGCTTTCTTT.

This chain connects TRBV7-2 to TRBJ2-7; no definite D call. CDR3 length: 14 residues. Trimming pared 4 bases from V and 4 bases from J, leaving 14 bases between. Per germline, CDR1 SGHTA and CDR2 FQGNSA. CDR3 nucleotide sequence: TGTGCCAGCAGCTATAAGGGTGGTGCGTACGAGCAGTACGTC. Translated: CASSYKGGAYEQYV.

This clonotype was picked up a small number of times. This chain links TRBV11-2 with TRBJ2-1, with 7 bases matching TRBD2. The CDR3 spans 16 residues. Trimming cost V 3 bases and J 0 bases; bases outside gene matches: 5. From germline, CDR1 is SGHAT and CDR2 FQNNGV. This chain's CDR3 is CASSLSRDYSYNEQFF. The CDR3 DNA is TGTGCCAGCAGCTTGAGTCGGGACTACTCCTACAATGAGCAGTTCTTC.

The gene calls are TRBV5-1 and TRBJ1-2, with D maybe TRBD1 (5 bases). V lost 1 base, J lost 5 bases, and 12 bases lay in between. Per germline, CDR1 SGHRS and CDR2 YFSETQ. The CDR3 contains 14 residues. Written as DNA, the CDR3 is TGCGCCAGCAGCTTGCCTGGCAGGGTTTATGGCTACACCTTC. Translated, it gives CASSLPGRVYGYTF.

This clonotype showed up just a few times. V gene TRBV28 combines with J gene TRBJ1-2; D gene unclear. With 7 bases removed from V and 4 bases from J, the gap between germline ends came to 10 bases. This CDR3 is 12 amino acids long. CDR1 MDHEN and CDR2 SYDVKM come from the germline V gene. The CDR3 loop is CASTLGTYGYTF. Written as DNA, the CDR3 is TGTGCCAGCACCTTAGGTACCTATGGCTACACCTTC.

The gene calls are TRBV12-3 or TRBV12-4 and TRBJ1-2; D is ambiguous. CDR3 length equals 13 residues. Trimming shortened V by 5 bases and J by 2 bases, and 9 bases separated the two germline ends. The CDR3 reads CASSQYANYGYTF. The DNA of the CDR3 is TGTGCCAGCAGTCAGTACGCAAACTATGGCTACACCTTC.

The CDR3 is CASSLGSGSAGELFF. CDR3 DNA sequence: TGCGCCAGCAGCTTGGGTTCTGGTTCGGCCGGGGAGCTGTTTTTT. The V gene is TRBV5-1, the J gene TRBJ2-2; no definite D call. The CDR3 is 15 residues long. Trimming cost V 0 bases and J 6 bases, with 12 bases left between them. Germline CDR1 and CDR2: SGHRS and YFSETQ.

The rearrangement links TRBV7-2 to TRBJ1-3, with D uncertain. The CDR3 sequence is 16 residues long. V lost 3 bases and J 0 bases, leaving 12 bases between the germline ends. Germline-derived CDR1 and CDR2 are SGHTA and FQGNSA. The DNA for the CDR3 is TGTGCCAGCAGCTTGGCCGAGGGAAGCTCTGGAAACACCATATATTTT. It yields the protein CASSLAEGSSGNTIYF.

V is TRBV4-1 and J is TRBJ2-7, with a tentative D call TRBD2 (5 bases). Trimming removed 3 bases at V and 7 bases at J, with 16 bases between. Germline assignment: CDR1 MGHRA and CDR2 YSYEKL. The CDR3 length is 14 residues. The CDR3 region has the DNA TGCGCCAGCAGCCACTATTCCGGGGTGGGGGAGCAGTACTTC. It translates to CASSHYSGVGEQYF.

This clonotype appeared many times. The V gene is TRBV20-1, the J gene TRBJ2-5; 10 nucleotides align to TRBD1. Trimming took 7 bases from V and 5 from J; bases not matched to a gene: 10. Germline CDR1 and CDR2: DFQATT and SNEGSKA (reference sequence). The CDR3 is 14 residues long. CDR3 in amino acids: CSVTRQGARETQYF. The CDR3 nucleotides read TGCAGTGTTACCCGACAGGGGGCGAGGGAGACCCAGTACTTC.

Concerning this clonotype: At one of its ends the junction is not consistent with the germline gene, which may arise from a read error. The V call is TRBV7-8, the J call TRBJ2-3; TRBD2 might be the D (6 bases). CDR1 and CDR2 from the germline V gene are SGHVS and FQNEAQ. The CDR3 covers 11 residues. The CDR3 DNA reads TGTGCCAGCAGCTTAGGGTCTAGCGATGATTTT. Translated, it gives CASSLGSSDDF. Variable domain in full (rest from reference TRBV7-8 and TRBJ2-3): GAGVSQSPRYKVAKRGQDVALRCDPISGHVSLFWYQQALGQGPEFLTYFQNEAQLDKSGLPSDRFFAERPEGSVSTLKIQRTQQEDSAVYLCASSLGSSDDFGPGTRLTVL.

This clonotype was found a few times. The chain joins TRBV20-1 to TRBJ1-1, with 9 bases that match TRBD1. The CDR3 is 15 amino acids. The germline V gene has CDR1 DFQATT and CDR2 SNEGSKA (reference sequence). V lost 3 bases to trimming and J lost 5 bases; unmatched junction nucleotides: 10. The CDR3 bases are TGCAGTGCTAGGACAGGGGGTGGAGGGGTTACTGAAGCTTTCTTT. It codes for CSARTGGGGVTEAFF.

The CDR3 DNA reads TGTGCCAGCACGGAAGGACTGAACACTGAAGCTTTCTTT. This gives the protein CASTEGLNTEAFF. The chain combines TRBV28 with TRBJ1-1; no clear D. CDR1 MDHEN and CDR2 SYDVKM come from the germline V gene. The CDR3 contains 13 residues. Trimming removed 7 bases from V and 0 bases from J, with 9 bases in between.

This clonotype showed up just once. The chain couples TRBV30 to TRBJ2-7, with D unclear. There are 12 residues in the CDR3. From germline, CDR1 is GTSNPN and CDR2 SVGIG (reference sequence). V was clipped by 5 bases and J by 2 bases, with 10 bases between them. CDR3: CAWGPRAYEQYF. The CDR3 DNA follows: TGTGCCTGGGGGCCTCGGGCCTACGAGCAGTACTTC.

This clonotype was detected ten times or more. The gene calls are TRBV6-5 and TRBJ1-1; D might be TRBD1 (6 bases). This CDR3 has 13 amino acids. Trimming removed 6 bases at V and 4 bases at J, with 12 bases between. Per the germline V gene, CDR1 is MNHEY and CDR2 is SVGAGI. CDR3 coding DNA: TGTGCCAGCAGAAAGGGGGGGAGCACTGAAGCTTTCTTT. It encodes CASRKGGSTEAFF.

This clonotype was counted only a few times. CDR3 amino acids: CASSQEVSPYEQYF. The CDR3 bases are TGTGCCAGCAGCCAAGAGGTCAGCCCATACGAGCAGTACTTC. The V gene is TRBV4-2, the J gene TRBJ2-7; D not resolved. CDR3 length: 14 residues. Germline loops: CDR1 LGHNA, CDR2 YNFKEQ. V was clipped by 0 bases and J by 4 bases, with 10 bases between them.

The chain uses TRBV5-4 and TRBJ2-1; 10 bases agree with TRBD1. Germline V gives CDR1 SGHNT, CDR2 YYREEE (reference sequence). There are 15 residues in the CDR3. Trimming at V came to 0 bases and at J to 6 bases, leaving 3 bases not matched to a gene. The CDR3 DNA follows: TGTGCCAGCAGCTTGGGACAGGGGGCGGTCAATGAGCAGTTCTTC. As protein: CASSLGQGAVNEQFF.

The gene calls are TRBV5-1 and TRBJ2-3, with 8 bases lining up with TRBD2. The J segment lost 4 bases and the V segment lost 4 bases, leaving 5 bases of the junction unmatched. The CDR3 runs 14 residues. The germline V gene has CDR1 SGHRS and CDR2 YFSETQ. CDR3 DNA sequence: TGCGCCAGCAGCCCGGCAGCGGGGGCAGATACGCAGTATTTT. The encoded protein is CASSPAAGADTQYF.

V gene TRBV6-1 combines with J gene TRBJ2-3, with 16 bases matching TRBD2. The germline V gene encodes CDR1 MNHNS and CDR2 SASEGT. J gave up 7 bases and V 6 bases, and 10 bases lay outside the gene matches. The CDR3 extends over 17 amino acids. The CDR3 DNA reads as TGTGCCAGCAGGGCCGGGACTAGCGGGGGGGCTTTGTATACGCAGTATTTT. It codes for CASRAGTSGGALYTQYF.

This clonotype was detected only a few times. This CDR3 reads CASRKEGLGQPQHF. The CDR3 bases are TGTGCCAGCAGAAAGGAGGGCTTGGGTCAGCCCCAGCATTTT. This chain uses TRBV28 with TRBJ1-5; no firm D call. Germline V gene lookup returns CDR1 MDHEN and CDR2 SYDVKM. Trimming pared 6 bases from V and 6 bases from J, leaving 15 bases between. The length of the CDR3 is 14 residues.

The chain links TRBV10-3 to TRBJ2-7; 8 bases map to TRBD2. Germline V gene sequence: CDR1 ENHRY, CDR2 SYGVKD. Unmatched junction bases numbered 13, after V lost 8 bases and J lost 7 bases. The CDR3 runs 14 residues. This chain's CDR3 is CAIAREGVEGEQYF. The CDR3 DNA reads TGTGCCATCGCCCGGGAGGGGGTTGAGGGAGAGCAGTACTTC.

This clonotype was seen only a few times. This chain links TRBV20-1 with TRBJ1-1; 10 nucleotides align to TRBD1. The CDR3 is made up of 15 amino acids. Germline assignment: CDR1 DFQATT and CDR2 SNEGSKA (reference sequence). With 2 bases clipped from V and 5 bases from J, the junction kept 8 bases outside the gene matches. The CDR3 DNA reads TGCAGTGCTAGAACCGGGACAGGGGTATCTACTGAAGCTTTCTTT. Translated, it gives CSARTGTGVSTEAFF.

The genes are TRBV12-3 or TRBV12-4 and TRBJ2-4, with 7 bases aligning to TRBD1. V lost 5 bases, J lost 8 bases, and 12 bases stayed unmatched. This CDR3 has 15 residues. The CDR3 coding sequence is TGTGCCAGCAGTCCGGATGACAGGGTGGGAGACATTCAGTACTTC. Encoded protein: CASSPDDRVGDIQYF.

The chain joins TRBV4-3 to TRBJ1-6; D remains unclear. The CDR3 has 12 residues. In germline, CDR1 is LGHNA, CDR2 YSLEER. With 8 bases removed from V and 7 bases from J, the gap between germline ends came to 9 bases. The CDR3 here is CASGRINSPLHF. The CDR3 DNA sequence: TGCGCCAGCGGACGGATCAATTCACCCCTCCACTTT.

This clonotype was observed at least ten times. V and J are TRBV12-3 or TRBV12-4 and TRBJ1-2; possible D gene TRBD1, 6 bases. The CDR3 runs 15 residues. Trimming removed 2 bases at V and 6 bases at J, with 16 bases between. Written as DNA, the CDR3 is TGTGCCAGCAGTTTATACAGGGTATGGGAGAATGGCTACACCTTC. Protein sequence: CASSLYRVWENGYTF.